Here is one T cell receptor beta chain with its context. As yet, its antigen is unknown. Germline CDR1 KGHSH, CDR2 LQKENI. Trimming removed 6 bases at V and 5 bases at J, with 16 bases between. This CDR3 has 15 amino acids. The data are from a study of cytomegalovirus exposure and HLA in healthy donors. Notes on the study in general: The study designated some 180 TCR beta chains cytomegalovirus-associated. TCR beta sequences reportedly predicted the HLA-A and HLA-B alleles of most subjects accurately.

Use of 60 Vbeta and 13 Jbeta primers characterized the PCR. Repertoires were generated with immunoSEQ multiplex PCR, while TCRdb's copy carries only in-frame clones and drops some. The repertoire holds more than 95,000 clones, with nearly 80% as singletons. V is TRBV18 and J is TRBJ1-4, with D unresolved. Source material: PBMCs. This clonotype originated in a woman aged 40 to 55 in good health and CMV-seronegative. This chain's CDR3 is CASSPEEGGNEKLFF. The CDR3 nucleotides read TGTGCCAGCTCTCCCGAGGAGGGAGGGAATGAAAAACTGTTTTTT.